This TCR beta chain comes out of a study of T cells in narcolepsy. About the research overall: Enrolled donors included narcolepsy type 1 or type 2 patients and healthy controls. Regarding the study as a whole: HCRT-specific and TRIB2-specific autoreactive clonotypes appeared among same-patient CSF and blood CD4+ clonotypes. In some patient and control memory CD4+ samples, autoreactive clones were absent. Blood of same and different patients, but not healthy controls, reportedly held recurring autoreactive clonotypes.

In the case of this clone: The antigen is undetermined. At one boundary the junction diverges from the germline segment, which might be a read error.

Some clones are missing from TCRdb's copy, which holds only in-frame ones; the method was immunoSEQ multiplex PCR. The table lists approximately 32,000 clones, 65% to 90% of them singletons, with more than 0.95% in the top ten. Germline CDR1 reads MNHNS; CDR2 reads SASEGT. The CDR3 contains 17 residues. This TCR was recovered from a human donor with narcolepsy. The material sequenced was CD45RA- memory CD4+ T cells from PBMCs. The rearrangement uses TRBV6-1 and TRBJ1-3; TRBD1 might be the D (6 bases). CDR3 nucleotides: TGTGCCAGCAGTGAAGACCCGGGGGCGAGAGCTGGAAGCACCATATATTTT. Its protein is CASSEDPGARAGSTIYF.